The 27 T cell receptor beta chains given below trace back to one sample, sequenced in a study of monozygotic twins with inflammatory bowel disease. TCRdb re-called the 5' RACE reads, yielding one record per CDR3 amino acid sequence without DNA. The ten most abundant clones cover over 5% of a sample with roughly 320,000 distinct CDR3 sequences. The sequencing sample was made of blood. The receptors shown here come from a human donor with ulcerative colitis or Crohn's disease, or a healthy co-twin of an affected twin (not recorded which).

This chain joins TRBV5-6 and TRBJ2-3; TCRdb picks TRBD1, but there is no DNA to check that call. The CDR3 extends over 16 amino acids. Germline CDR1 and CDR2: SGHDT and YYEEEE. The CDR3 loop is CASSSWDRGQADTQYF.

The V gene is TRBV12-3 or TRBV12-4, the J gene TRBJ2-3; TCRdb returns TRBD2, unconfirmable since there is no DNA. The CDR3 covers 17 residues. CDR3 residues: CASSLPPAKVGTDTQYF.

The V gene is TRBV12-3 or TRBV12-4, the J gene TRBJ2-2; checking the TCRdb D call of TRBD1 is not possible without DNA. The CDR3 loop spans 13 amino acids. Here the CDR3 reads CASNRQGSGELFF.

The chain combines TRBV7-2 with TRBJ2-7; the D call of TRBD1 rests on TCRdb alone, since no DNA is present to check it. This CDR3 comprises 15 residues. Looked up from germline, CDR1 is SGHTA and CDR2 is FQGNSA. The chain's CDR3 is CASSLPGTGDLGQYF. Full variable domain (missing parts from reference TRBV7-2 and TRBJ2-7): GAGVSQSPSNKVTEKGKDVELRCDPISGHTALYWYRQSLGQGLEFLIYFQGNSAPDKSGLPSDRFSAERTGGSVSTLTIQRTQQEDSAVYLCASSLPGTGDLGQYFGPGTRLTVT.

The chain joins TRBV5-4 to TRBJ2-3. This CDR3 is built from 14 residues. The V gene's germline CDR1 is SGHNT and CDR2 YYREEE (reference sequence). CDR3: CASSLIGTADTQYF.

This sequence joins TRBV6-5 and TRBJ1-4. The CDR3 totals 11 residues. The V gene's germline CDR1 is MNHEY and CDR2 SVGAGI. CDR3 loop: CASRSAEKLFF.

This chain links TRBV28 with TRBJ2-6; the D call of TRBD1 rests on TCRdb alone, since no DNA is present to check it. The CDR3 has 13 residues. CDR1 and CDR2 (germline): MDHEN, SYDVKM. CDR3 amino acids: CASKRGGANVLTF.

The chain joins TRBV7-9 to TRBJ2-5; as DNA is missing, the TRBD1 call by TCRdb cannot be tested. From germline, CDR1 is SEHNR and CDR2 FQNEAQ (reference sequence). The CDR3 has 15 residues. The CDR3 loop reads CASSLYGAGKETQYF. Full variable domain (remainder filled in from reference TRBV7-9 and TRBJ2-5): DTGVSQNPRHKITKRGQNVTFRCDPISEHNRLYWYRQTLGQGPEFLTYFQNEAQLEKSRLLSDRFSAERPKGSFSTLEIQRTEQGDSAMYLCASSLYGAGKETQYFGPGTRLLVL.

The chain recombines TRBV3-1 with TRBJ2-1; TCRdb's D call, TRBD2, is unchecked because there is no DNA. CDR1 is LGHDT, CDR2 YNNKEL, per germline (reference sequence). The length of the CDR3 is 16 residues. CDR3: CASSKGASGDYNEQFF.

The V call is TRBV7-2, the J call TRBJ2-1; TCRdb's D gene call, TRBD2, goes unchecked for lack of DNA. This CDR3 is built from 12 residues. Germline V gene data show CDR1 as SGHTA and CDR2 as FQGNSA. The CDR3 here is CASSLDWAGSLF.

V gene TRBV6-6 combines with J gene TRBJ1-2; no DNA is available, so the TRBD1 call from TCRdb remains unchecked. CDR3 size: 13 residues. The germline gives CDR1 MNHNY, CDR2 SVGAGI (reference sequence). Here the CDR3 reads CASTQQGGYGYTF.

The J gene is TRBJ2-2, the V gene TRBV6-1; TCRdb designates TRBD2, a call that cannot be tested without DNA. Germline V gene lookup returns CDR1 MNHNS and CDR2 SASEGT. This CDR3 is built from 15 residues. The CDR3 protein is CASSDRTPRTGELFF.

This CDR3 is CASSWDTSTDTQYF. V is TRBV3-1 and J is TRBJ2-3; the D gene TCRdb calls, TRBD1, cannot be checked with no DNA. Germline V lookup: CDR1 LGHDT, CDR2 YNNKEL (reference sequence). There are 14 residues in the CDR3.

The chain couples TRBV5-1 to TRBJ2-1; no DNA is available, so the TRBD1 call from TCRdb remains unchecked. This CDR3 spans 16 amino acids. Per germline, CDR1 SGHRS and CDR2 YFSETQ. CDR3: CASSLLRRQDENEQFF.

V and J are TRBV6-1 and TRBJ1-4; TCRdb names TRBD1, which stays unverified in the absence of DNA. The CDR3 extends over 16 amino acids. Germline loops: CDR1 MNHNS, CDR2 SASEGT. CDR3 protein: CASSPNYRGRIEKLFF.

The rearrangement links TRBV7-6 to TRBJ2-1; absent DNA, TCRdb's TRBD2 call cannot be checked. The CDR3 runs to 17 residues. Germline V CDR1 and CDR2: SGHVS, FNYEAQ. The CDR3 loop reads CASSYRTSSPLRNEQFF.

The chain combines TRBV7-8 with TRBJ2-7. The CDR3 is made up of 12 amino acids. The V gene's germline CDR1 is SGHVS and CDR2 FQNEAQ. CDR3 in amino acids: CASSLTNYEQYF.

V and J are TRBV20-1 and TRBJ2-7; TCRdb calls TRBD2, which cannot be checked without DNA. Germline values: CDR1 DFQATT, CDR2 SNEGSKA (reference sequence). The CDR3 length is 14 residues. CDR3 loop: CSASPSSSSYEQYF.

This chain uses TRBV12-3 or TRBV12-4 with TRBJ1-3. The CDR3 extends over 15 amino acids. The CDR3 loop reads CASSLGVASGNTIYF.

CDR3 in amino acids: CASSWGDGQNQPQHF. The chain is built from TRBV5-5 and TRBJ1-5; TCRdb indicates TRBD1, and absent DNA this call remains unverified. The CDR3 totals 15 residues. The V gene's germline CDR1 is SGHKS and CDR2 YYEKEE (reference sequence).

This CDR3 is CASRQGNSPLHF. The chain has TRBV7-6 and TRBJ1-6; TCRdb outputs TRBD1, but without DNA this stays unchecked. The CDR3 spans 12 residues. From germline, CDR1 is SGHVS and CDR2 FNYEAQ.

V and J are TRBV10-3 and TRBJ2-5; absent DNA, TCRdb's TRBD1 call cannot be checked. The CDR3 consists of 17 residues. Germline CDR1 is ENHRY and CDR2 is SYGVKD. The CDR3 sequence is CAIRGRTGGADQETQYF.

The CDR3 is CASSILEGFSGYTF. This rearrangement joins TRBV19 to TRBJ1-2. This CDR3 has 14 amino acids. CDR1 is LNHDA and CDR2 is SQIVND in the germline V gene (reference sequence).

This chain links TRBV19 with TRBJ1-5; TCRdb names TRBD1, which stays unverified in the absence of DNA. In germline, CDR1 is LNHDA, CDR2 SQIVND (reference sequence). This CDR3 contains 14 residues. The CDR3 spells CASERGSLNQPQHF. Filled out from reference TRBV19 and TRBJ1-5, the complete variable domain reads DGGITQSPKYLFRKEGQNVTLSCEQNLNHDAMYWYRQDPGQGLRLIYYSQIVNDFQKGDIAEGYSVSREKKESFPLTVTSAQKNPTAFYLCASERGSLNQPQHFGDGTRLSIL.

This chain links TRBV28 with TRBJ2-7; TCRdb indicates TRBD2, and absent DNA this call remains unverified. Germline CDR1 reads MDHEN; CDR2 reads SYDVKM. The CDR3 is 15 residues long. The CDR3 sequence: CASSFEVAGVYEQYF.

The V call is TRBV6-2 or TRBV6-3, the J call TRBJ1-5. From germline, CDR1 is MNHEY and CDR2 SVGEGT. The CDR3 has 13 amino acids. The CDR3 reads CASRTSANQPQHF.

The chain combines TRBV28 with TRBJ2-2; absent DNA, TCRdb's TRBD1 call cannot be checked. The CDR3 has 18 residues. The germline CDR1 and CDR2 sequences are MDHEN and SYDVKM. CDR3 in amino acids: CASSLGQGGRRNTGELFF.